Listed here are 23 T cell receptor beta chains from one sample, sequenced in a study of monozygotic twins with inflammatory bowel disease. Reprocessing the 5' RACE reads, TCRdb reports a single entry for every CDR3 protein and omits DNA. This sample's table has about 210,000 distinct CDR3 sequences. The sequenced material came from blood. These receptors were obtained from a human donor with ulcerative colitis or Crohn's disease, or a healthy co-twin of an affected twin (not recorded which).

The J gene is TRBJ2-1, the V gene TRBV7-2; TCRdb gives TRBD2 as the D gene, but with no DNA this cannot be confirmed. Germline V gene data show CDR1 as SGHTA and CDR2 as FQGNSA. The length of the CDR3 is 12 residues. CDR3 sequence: CASSLKRDEQFF.

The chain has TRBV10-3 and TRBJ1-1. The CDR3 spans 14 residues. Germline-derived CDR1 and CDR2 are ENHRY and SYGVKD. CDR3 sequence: CAISEPVKGTEAFF.

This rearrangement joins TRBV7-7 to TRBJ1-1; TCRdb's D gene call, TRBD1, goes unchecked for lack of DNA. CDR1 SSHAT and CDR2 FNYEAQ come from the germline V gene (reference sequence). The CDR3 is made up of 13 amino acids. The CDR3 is CAPSGRGNTEAFF.

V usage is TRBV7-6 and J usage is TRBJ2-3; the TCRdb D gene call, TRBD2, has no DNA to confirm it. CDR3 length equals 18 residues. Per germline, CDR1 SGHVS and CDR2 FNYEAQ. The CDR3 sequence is CASSNPGLAGFSTDTQYF.

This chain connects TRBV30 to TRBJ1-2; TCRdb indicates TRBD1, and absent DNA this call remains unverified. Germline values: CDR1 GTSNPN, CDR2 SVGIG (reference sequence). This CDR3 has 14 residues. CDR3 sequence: CAWTRTDKGYGYTF.

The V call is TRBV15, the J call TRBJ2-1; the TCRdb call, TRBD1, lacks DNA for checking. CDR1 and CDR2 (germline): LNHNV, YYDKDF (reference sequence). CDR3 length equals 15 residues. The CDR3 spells CATSRAGYPYNEQFF.

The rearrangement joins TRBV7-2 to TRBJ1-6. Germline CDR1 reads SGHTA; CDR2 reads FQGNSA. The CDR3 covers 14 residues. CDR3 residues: CASSSDGGNSPLHF.

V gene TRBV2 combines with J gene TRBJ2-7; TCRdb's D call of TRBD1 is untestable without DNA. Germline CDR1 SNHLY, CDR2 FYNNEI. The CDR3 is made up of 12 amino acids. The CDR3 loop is CATGQGAYEQYF. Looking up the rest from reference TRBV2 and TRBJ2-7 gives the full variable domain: EPEVTQTPSHQVTQMGQEVILRCVPISNHLYFYWYRQILGQKVEFLVSFYNNEISEKSEIFDDQFSVERPDGSNFTLKIRSTKLEDSAMYFCATGQGAYEQYFGPGTRLTVT.

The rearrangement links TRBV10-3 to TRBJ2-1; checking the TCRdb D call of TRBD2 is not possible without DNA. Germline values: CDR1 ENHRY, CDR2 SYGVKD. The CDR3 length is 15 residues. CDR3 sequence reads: CAIMGLAGGPSEQFF.

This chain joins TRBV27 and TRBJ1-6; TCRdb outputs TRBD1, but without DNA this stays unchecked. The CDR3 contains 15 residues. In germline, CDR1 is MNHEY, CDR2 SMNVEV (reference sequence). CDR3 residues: CASSLSGGVNSPLHF.

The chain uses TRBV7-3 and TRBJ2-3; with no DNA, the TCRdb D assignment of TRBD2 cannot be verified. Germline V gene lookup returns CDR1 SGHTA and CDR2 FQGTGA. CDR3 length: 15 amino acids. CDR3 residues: CASSLLGLNTDTQYF. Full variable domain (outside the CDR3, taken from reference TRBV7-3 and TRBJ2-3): GAGVSQTPSNKVTEKGKYVELRCDPISGHTALYWYRQSLGQGPEFLIYFQGTGAADDSGLPNDRFFAVRPEGSVSTLKIQRTERGDSAVYLCASSLLGLNTDTQYFGPGTRLTVL.

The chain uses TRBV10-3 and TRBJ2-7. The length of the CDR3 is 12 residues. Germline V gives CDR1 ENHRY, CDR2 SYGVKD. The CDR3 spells CAISESGFEQYF.

This chain's CDR3 is CSARETGLNYEQYF. V usage is TRBV20-1 and J usage is TRBJ2-7; TCRdb's D call, TRBD2, is unchecked because there is no DNA. The V gene's germline CDR1 is DFQATT and CDR2 SNEGSKA (reference sequence). This CDR3 has 14 residues.

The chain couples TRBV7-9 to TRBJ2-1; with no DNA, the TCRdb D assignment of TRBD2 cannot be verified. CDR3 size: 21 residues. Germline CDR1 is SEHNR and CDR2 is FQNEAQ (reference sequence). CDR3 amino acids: CASSPAPGLAGERSSYNEQFF.

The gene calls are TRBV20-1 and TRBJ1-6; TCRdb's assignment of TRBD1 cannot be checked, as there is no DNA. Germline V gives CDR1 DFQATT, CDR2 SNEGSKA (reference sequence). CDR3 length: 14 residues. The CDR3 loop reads CSAKLTGNNSPLHF.

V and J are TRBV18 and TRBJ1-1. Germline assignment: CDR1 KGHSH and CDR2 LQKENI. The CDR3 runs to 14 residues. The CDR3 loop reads CASSPQGAFTEAFF.

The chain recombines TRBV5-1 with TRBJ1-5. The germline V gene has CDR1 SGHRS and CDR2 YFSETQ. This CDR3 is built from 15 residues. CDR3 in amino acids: CASSFGGESNQPQHF.

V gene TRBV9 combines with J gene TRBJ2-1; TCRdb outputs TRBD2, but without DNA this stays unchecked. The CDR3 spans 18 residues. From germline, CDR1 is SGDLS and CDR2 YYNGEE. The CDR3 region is CASSVSSGGGSSYNEQFF.

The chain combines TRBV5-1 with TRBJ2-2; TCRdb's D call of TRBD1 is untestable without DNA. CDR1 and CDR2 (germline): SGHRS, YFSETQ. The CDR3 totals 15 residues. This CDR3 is CASSTGTTSAGELFF. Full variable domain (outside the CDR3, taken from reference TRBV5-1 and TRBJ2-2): KAGVTQTPRYLIKTRGQQVTLSCSPISGHRSVSWYQQTPGQGLQFLFEYFSETQRNKGNFPGRFSGRQFSNSRSEMNVSTLELGDSALYLCASSTGTTSAGELFFGEGSRLTVL.

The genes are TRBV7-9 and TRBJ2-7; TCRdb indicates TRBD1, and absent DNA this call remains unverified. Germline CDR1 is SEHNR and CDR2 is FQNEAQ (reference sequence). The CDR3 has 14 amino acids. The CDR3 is CASSGDRKSDEQYF.

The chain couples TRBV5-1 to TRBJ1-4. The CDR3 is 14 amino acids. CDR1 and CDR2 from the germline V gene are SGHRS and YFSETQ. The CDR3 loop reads CASSPGWGNEKLFF.

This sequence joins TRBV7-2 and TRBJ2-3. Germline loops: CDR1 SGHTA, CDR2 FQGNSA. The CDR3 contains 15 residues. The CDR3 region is CASSLWTIGADTQYF.

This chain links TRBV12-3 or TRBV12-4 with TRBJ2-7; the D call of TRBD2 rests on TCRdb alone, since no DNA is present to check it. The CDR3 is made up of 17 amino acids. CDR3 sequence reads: CASSTRTSGSWGEEQYF.